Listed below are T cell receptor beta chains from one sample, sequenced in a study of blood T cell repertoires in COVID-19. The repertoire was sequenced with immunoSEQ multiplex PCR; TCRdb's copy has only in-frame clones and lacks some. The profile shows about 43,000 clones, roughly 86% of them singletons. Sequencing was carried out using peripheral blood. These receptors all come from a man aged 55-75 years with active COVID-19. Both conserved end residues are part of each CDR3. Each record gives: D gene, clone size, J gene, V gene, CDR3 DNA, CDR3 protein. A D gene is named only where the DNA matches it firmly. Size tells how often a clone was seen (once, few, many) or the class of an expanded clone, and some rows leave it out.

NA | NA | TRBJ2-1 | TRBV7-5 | TGTGCCAGAAGCTTAGTTCTAGCGGGGGACCACAATGAGCAGTTCTTC | CARSLVLAGDHNEQFF
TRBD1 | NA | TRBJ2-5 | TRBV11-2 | TGTGCCAGCAGCTTAGGTGGGACAGGGCTCGGGACCCAGTACTTC | CASSLGGTGLGTQYF
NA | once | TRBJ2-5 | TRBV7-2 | TGTGCCAGCAGCTTAGTAATGGTGACCTCAGGGGAGACCCAGTACTTC | CASSLVMVTSGETQYF
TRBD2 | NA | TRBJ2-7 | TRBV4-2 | TGTGCCAGCAGCCAAGACGGCGCGGGGGATGACTACGAGCAGTACTTC | CASSQDGAGDDYEQYF
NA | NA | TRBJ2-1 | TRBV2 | TGTGCCAGCACTAGCAGTGTCTGGCGGAATGAGCAGTTCTTC | CASTSSVWRNEQFF
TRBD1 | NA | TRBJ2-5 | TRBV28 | TGTGCCAGCAGTTTTGTATCTAGGGACAGGGGGCTGGGAGAGACCCAGTACTTC | CASSFVSRDRGLGETQYF
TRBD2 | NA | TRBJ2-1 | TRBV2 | TGTGCCAGCAGCGCTAGCGGAAGCTCCTACAATGAGCAGTTCTTC | CASSASGSSYNEQFF
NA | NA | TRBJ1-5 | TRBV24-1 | TGTGCCACCAGTGATAACGGGGAATTAAATCAGCCCCAGCATTTT | CATSDNGELNQPQHF
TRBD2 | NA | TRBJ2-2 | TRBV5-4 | TGTGCCAGCAGCTTGGGACTAGCGGGGGACCCGAACACCGGGGAGCTGTTTTTT | CASSLGLAGDPNTGELFF
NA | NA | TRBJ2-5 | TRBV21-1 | TGTGCCAGCAGCAAATCCGGGACCCAGTACTTC | CASSKSGTQYF
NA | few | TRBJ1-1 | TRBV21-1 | TGTGCCAGCAGCAAAATTGCGTCCGGGCGGCCAGCGGCGAACACTGAAGCTTTCTTT | CASSKIASGRPAANTEAFF
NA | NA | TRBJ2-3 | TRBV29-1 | TGCAGCGTTAGCGGCAGCACAGATACGCAGTATTTT | CSVSGSTDTQYF
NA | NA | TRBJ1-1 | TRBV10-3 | TGTGCCATCAGTGAGACGGGGAGGAAATCCTATGAAGCTTTCTTT | CAISETGRKSYEAFF
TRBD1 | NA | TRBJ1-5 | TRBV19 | TGTGCCAGTAGAAAGGGTGGGGGACAGCCTCAGCCCCAGCATTTT | CASRKGGGQPQPQHF
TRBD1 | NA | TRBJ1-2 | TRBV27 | TGTGCCAGCAGTTTTGACAGGGCCTCCTATTCTAACTATGGCTACACCTTC | CASSFDRASYSNYGYTF
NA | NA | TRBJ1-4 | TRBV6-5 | TGTGCCAGCAGTTACGGGCAAACAACTAATGAAAAACTGTTTTTT | CASSYGQTTNEKLFF
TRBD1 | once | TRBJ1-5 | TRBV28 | TGTGCCAGCACGACAGGGCTTAGCAATCAGCCCCAGCATTTT | CASTTGLSNQPQHF
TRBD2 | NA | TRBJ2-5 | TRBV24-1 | TGTGCCACCAGTGACCCGACTAGCGCCCAAGAGACCCAGTACTTC | CATSDPTSAQETQYF
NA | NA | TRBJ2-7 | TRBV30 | TGTGCCTGGGGACTTTTGGGAGGGGGGTACGAGCAGTACTTC | CAWGLLGGGYEQYF
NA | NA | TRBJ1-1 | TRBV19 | TGTGCCAGTAGTATTGACTCCATCAGGGCTGAAGCTTTCTTT | CASSIDSIRAEAFF
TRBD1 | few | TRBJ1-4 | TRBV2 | TGTGCCAGCAGTTTAGACACGGGACAGGAAAAACTGTTTTTT | CASSLDTGQEKLFF
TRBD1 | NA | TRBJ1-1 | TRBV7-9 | TGTGCCAGCAGCTCGCCGGGACAGGGATCTGAAGCTTTCTTT | CASSSPGQGSEAFF
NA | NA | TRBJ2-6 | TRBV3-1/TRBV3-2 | TGTGCCAGCAGCCAAGACCTCTTCACAGGGGACTCTAGACCCACCTCTGGGGCCAACGTCCTGACTTTC | CASSQDLFTGDSRPTSGANVLTF
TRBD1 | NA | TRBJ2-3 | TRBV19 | TGTGCCAGTAGTATAGAGAGACAGGGCGGCACAGATACGCAGTATTTT | CASSIERQGGTDTQYF
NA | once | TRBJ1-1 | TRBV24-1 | TGTGCCACCACCAACACAGGAAAAACCAATGAAGCTTTCTTT | CATTNTGKTNEAFF
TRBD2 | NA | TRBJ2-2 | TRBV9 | TGTGCCAGCAGCGTCAGCGGGGTGGTCACCGGGGAGCTGTTTTTT | CASSVSGVVTGELFF
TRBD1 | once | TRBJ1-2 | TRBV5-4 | TGTGCCAGCAGCTTTAGGACAGGGCCCTATGGCTACACCTTC | CASSFRTGPYGYTF
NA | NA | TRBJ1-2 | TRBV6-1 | TGTGCCAGCAGTGAAACAGGGTATGGCTACACCTTC | CASSETGYGYTF
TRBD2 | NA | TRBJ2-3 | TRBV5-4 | TGTGCCAGCAGCTCAGCCCTAGCGGGGGGATTCACAGATACGCAGTATTTT | CASSSALAGGFTDTQYF
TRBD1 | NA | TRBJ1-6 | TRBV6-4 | TGTGCCAGCAGTGCGACAGGGGACTATAATTCACCCCTCCACTTT | CASSATGDYNSPLHF
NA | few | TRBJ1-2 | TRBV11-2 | TGTGCCAGCAGCTCCGGCGGGGAATATGGCTACACCTTC | CASSSGGEYGYTF
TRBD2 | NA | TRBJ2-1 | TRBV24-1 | TGTGCCACCAGTGACCCGCAAGGACTAGCGGGAGGGCCCAATGAGCAGTTCTTC | CATSDPQGLAGGPNEQFF
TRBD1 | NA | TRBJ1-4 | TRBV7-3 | TGTGCCAGCAGCGACACAGGGGGGGCTAATGAAAAACTGTTTTTT | CASSDTGGANEKLFF
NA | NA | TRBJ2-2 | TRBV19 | TGTGCCACCCCGAGGGGGAGCCCGAACACCGGGGAGCTGTTTTTT | CATPRGSPNTGELFF
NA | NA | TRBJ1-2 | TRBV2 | TGTGCCAGCAGTGATTCCCCGTCTAACTATGGCTACACCTTC | CASSDSPSNYGYTF
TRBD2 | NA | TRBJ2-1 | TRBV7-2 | TGTGCCAGCAGCGGACTAGCGGTCCCGGGGTTCTTC | CASSGLAVPGFF
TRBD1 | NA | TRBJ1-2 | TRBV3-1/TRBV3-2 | TGTGCCAGCAGCCCAGACAGGGCGGGCTACACCTTC | CASSPDRAGYTF
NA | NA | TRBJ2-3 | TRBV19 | TGTGCCAGTAGTCAGGGTAGCACAGATACGCAGTATTTT | CASSQGSTDTQYF
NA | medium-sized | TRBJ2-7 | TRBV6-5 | TGTGCCAGCGCTGGGACAAGGGGGAGCTACGAGCAGTACTTC | CASAGTRGSYEQYF
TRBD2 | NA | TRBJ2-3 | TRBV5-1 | TGCGCCAGCAGCCAAACTAGCGGGGGGACAGATACGCAGTATTTT | CASSQTSGGTDTQYF
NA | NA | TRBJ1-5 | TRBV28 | TGTGCCAGCAGTTTCCTAGGGGGTCTGGGGAATCAGCCCCAGCATTTT | CASSFLGGLGNQPQHF
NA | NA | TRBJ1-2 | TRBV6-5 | TGTGCCAGCAGATGGGCCCTCCTAAGAAGCTATGGCTACACCTTC | CASRWALLRSYGYTF